This record concerns one TCR beta chain sequence. What it recognizes is unknown. Indicated time point: after neoadjuvant nivolumab, at surgical resection. Blood cells were analyzed directly, without culture or expansion. This specimen belongs to a study of neoadjuvant anti-PD-1 for oral cavity cancer. Whole-study findings and limits: Pretreatment Treg/Th17 ratio correlated inversely with post-treatment tumor clonality.

The germline V gene encodes CDR1 MNHNS and CDR2 SASEGT. The CDR3 has 13 amino acids. Trimming removed 5 bases from V and 4 bases from J, with 8 bases in between. PBMC libraries mostly used around 460 ng of input genomic DNA, with six replicates per sample. This table comes from immunoSEQ multiplex PCR, and its TCRdb copy is limited to in-frame clones, with some not included. The table has about 13,000 clones, approximately 67% seen once. This clonotype was obtained from a person aged 40 to 85 with oral cavity squamous cell carcinoma. The chain recombines TRBV6-1 with TRBJ1-4, with D unclear. This sample comprised PBMCs, obtained after nivolumab (anti-PD-1) treatment. The CDR3 bases are TGTGCCAGCAGTTTAAGCGGTAATGAAAAACTGTTTTTT. Protein: CASSLSGNEKLFF.